The 13 T cell receptor beta chains reported below all come from one sample, sequenced in a study of T cell clonality in common variable immunodeficiency. General study points: Common variable immunodeficiency TCR beta sequences reportedly had fewer deletions and N-nucleotide insertions.

The antigens these receptors bind are not known. Libraries were prepared by immunoSEQ multiplex PCR; TCRdb keeps only in-frame clonotypes and omits some of them. This sample comprises about 33,000 clones, none seen once only. The sequencing input was peripheral blood mononuclear cells. The receptors were gathered from a human donor with common variable immunodeficiency.

Notes on this clone: The read ends 3 residues shy of where the CDR3 ends; the end is completed using the germline J gene. The chain employs TRBV20-1 and TRBJ1-2, with TRBD1 matching 7 bases. CDR3 length: 13 amino acids. Germline CDR1 DFQATT, CDR2 SNEGSKA (reference sequence). The trim removed 6 bases at V and 1 base at J, leaving 5 bases unmatched. The CDR3 bases that were read are TGCAGTGCCGCACGGGACAGTAACTATGGC. Translation gives CSAARDSNYG. The full CDR3 reads CSAARDSNYGYTF.

Comment on this clone: Sequencing ends 3 residues short of the CDR3 end; the germline J gene provides the rest. V and J are TRBV7-2 and TRBJ1-2; possibly TRBD1 for D (5 bases). Germline lookup yields CDR1 SGHTA and CDR2 FQGNSA. Trimming pared 1 base from V and 5 bases from J, leaving 14 bases between. This CDR3 comprises 15 residues. The CDR3 DNA, read in part, is TGTGCCAGCAGCTTAGGTGGGGGGGGAGGATATGGC. Its protein is CASSLGGGGGYG. The whole CDR3 is CASSLGGGGGYGYTF.

Concerning this clone itself: Read data end 3 residues before the CDR3 end; the end is taken from the germline J gene. The chain links TRBV7-9 to TRBJ2-3; 7 nucleotides match TRBD1. Germline-derived CDR1 and CDR2 are SEHNR and FQNEAQ (reference sequence). V lost 5 bases, J lost 4 bases, and 6 bases stayed unmatched. CDR3 length: 14 amino acids. The CDR3 here is CASSPIQGADTQYF. The CDR3 DNA, read in part, is TGTGCCAGCAGCCCAATCCAGGGGGCAGATACG.

At least ten counts were recorded for this clone. The read comes to an end 3 residues before the CDR3 does, leaving the germline J gene to fill in the end. The V and J genes are TRBV20-1 and TRBJ1-5, with 7 bases fitting TRBD1. The V gene end was trimmed by 4 bases and the J gene end by 1 base; junction bases not matched to a gene: 10. Germline loops: CDR1 DFQATT, CDR2 SNEGSKA (reference sequence). The CDR3 consists of 16 residues. CDR3 DNA, as far as it was read: TGCAGTGCTAAGGGGGCCAGCTTAGGGAGCAATCAGCCC. The encoded protein is CSAKGASLGSNQP. The whole CDR3 protein reads CSAKGASLGSNQPQHF.

This clone appeared many times. The read comes to an end 3 residues before the CDR3 does, leaving the germline J gene to fill in the end. Distinct nucleotide sequences in the sample also encode this CDR3. The chain has TRBV2 and TRBJ1-5; 8 nucleotides line up with TRBD1. The CDR3 is made up of 14 amino acids. Trimming removed 4 bases from V and 2 bases from J; junction bases left unmatched: 1. Germline V gene sequence: CDR1 SNHLY, CDR2 FYNNEI. CDR3 protein: CASSVGQGNQPQHF. The part of the CDR3 DNA that was read is TGTGCCAGCAGTGTGGGACAGGGCAATCAGCCC. The full variable domain, with the rest looked up from reference TRBV2 and TRBJ1-5, is EPEVTQTPSHQVTQMGQEVILRCVPISNHLYFYWYRQILGQKVEFLVSFYNNEISEKSEIFDDQFSVERPDGSNFTLKIRSTKLEDSAMYFCASSVGQGNQPQHFGDGTRLSIL.

This clone came up many times. The read gets to within 3 residues of the CDR3 end, and the germline J gene fills in the rest. The chain carries TRBV15 and TRBJ1-4; D possibly corresponds to TRBD1 (5 bases). Deletions cut 2 bases from V and 4 bases from J, with 8 bases between. The CDR3 runs to 14 residues. Germline V CDR1 and CDR2: LNHNV, YYDKDF (reference sequence). The CDR3 loop reads CATSRQGINEKLFF. The covered CDR3 bases are TGTGCCACCAGCAGACAGGGCATTAATGAAAAA.

In its sample, this clone was seen a few times. Read data end 3 residues before the CDR3 end; the end is taken from the germline J gene. This chain connects TRBV19 to TRBJ1-1; D unclear. Trimming took 1 base from V and 1 from J, leaving 16 bases between them. Per germline, CDR1 LNHDA and CDR2 SQIVND (reference sequence). The CDR3 contains 17 residues. CDR3: CASSIAPTEGANTEAFF. CDR3 DNA, as far as it was read: TGTGCCAGTAGTATAGCCCCCACAGAGGGCGCGAACACTGAA.

This clone appeared many times. Read coverage stops 3 residues before the CDR3 terminus; the germline J gene supplies the remainder. The chain links TRBV5-1 to TRBJ2-6; D not resolved. The CDR3 is 14 amino acids. CDR1 and CDR2 (germline): SGHRS, YFSETQ. With 3 bases removed from V and 4 bases from J, the gap between germline ends came to 8 bases. Partial CDR3 DNA: TGCGCCAGCAGCTCCTCCCCGGGGGCCAACGTC. Its protein product is CASSSSPGANV. The full CDR3 reads CASSSSPGANVLTF.

The sample holds a few counts of this clone. The sequenced part of the CDR3 DNA is TGTGCCATCAGTGATATAAAGAGGGGAGGTTTCTACGAG. Translating it yields CAISDIKRGGFYE. The entire CDR3 is CAISDIKRGGFYEQYF. The chain has TRBV10-3 and TRBJ2-7; D might be TRBD2 (6 bases). Coverage ceases 3 residues before the CDR3 finishes, and the germline J gene fills in the end. The CDR3 covers 16 residues. The V end was cut by 3 bases, the J end by 3 bases, with 18 bases between. CDR1 is ENHRY, CDR2 SYGVKD, per germline.

This clone was seen ten or more times. The read comes to an end 3 residues before the CDR3 does, leaving the germline J gene to fill in the end. The genes are TRBV18 and TRBJ2-2, with 8 bases lining up with TRBD1. V trimming: 4 bases; J trimming: 4 bases; junction bases outside the gene matches: 5. The CDR3 runs 15 residues. Germline V CDR1 and CDR2: KGHSH, LQKENI. CDR3 loop: CASSLGQGGTGELFF. The sequenced part of the CDR3 DNA is TGTGCCAGCTCACTAGGACAGGGTGGCACCGGGGAG.

This clone was detected a few times. The CDR3 sequence is CASSLVLGDRGEQYF. Partial CDR3 DNA: TGCGCCAGCAGCTTGGTCCTAGGGGACAGGGGCGAG. V and J are TRBV5-1 and TRBJ2-7; 10 bases agree with TRBD1. Read data end 3 residues before the CDR3 end; the end is taken from the germline J gene. The CDR3 has 15 amino acids. Germline V gene data show CDR1 as SGHRS and CDR2 as YFSETQ. Unmatched junction bases numbered 6, after V lost 0 bases and J lost 6 bases.

This clone was picked up many times. From the germline J gene comes the end of the CDR3, since the read stops 3 residues before it. The rearrangement links TRBV5-1 to TRBJ2-6; 9 bases agree with TRBD1. With V trimmed by 7 bases and J by 0 bases, 11 bases remained unmatched. Looked up from germline, CDR1 is SGHRS and CDR2 is YFSETQ. The CDR3 covers 18 residues. CDR3 loop: CASARDRVTSSGANVLTF. The CDR3 DNA, read in part, is TGCGCCAGCGCCCGGGACAGGGTGACCTCCTCTGGGGCCAACGTC.

At least ten counts were recorded for this clone. The observed sequence ends 3 residues before the CDR3 terminus, with the missing tail filled in from the germline J gene. The rearrangement joins TRBV2 to TRBJ1-6; 8 bases are a match to TRBD1. Germline V gene lookup returns CDR1 SNHLY and CDR2 FYNNEI. The CDR3 runs to 18 residues. The V and J ends lost 3 bases and 2 bases, in that order; junction bases with no gene match: 9. The CDR3 region is CASSDLGGQGPYNSPLHF. The covered CDR3 bases are TGTGCCAGCAGTGACCTCGGTGGACAGGGCCCCTATAATTCACCC.